This is a list of T cell receptor beta chains from one sample in a study of naive CD8 T cells in extremely preterm neonates. Clones were read by immunoSEQ multiplex PCR, and TCRdb kept only the in-frame ones, dropping some. The sample has roughly 5,400 clones, around 97% seen once. Input material: naive CD8+ T cells from blood. The source of these receptors is a human donor in good health. Both conserved end residues are part of each CDR3. Each record gives: V gene, J gene, D gene, CDR3 protein, CDR3 DNA. The D gene is left open where the match is weak.

V: TRBV27; J: TRBJ2-2; D: TRBD2; CDR3: CASSPSGPGELFF; DNA: TGTGCCAGCAGTCCTAGCGGTCCCGGGGAGCTGTTTTTT
V: TRBV7-9; J: TRBJ2-3; D: NA; CDR3: CASNPTLGGGTDTQYF; DNA: TGTGCCAGCAACCCGACCCTCGGCGGGGGCACAGATACGCAGTATTTT
V: TRBV7-2; J: TRBJ2-1; D: NA; CDR3: CASSLGFESLYNEQFF; DNA: TGTGCCAGCAGCTTAGGGTTCGAGAGTCTCTACAATGAGCAGTTCTTC
V: TRBV30; J: TRBJ1-1; D: NA; CDR3: CAWSVGNTEAFF; DNA: TGTGCCTGGAGTGTCGGGAACACTGAAGCTTTCTTT
V: TRBV6-5; J: TRBJ2-1; D: NA; CDR3: CASSYSGALPFF; DNA: TGTGCCAGCAGTTACTCAGGGGCCCTCCCGTTCTTC
V: TRBV4-1; J: TRBJ1-5; D: NA; CDR3: CASSQVRGDLSNQPQHF; DNA: TGCGCCAGCAGCCAAGTGCGGGGGGACCTGAGCAATCAGCCCCAGCATTTT
V: TRBV27; J: TRBJ2-5; D: TRBD2; CDR3: CASSPLAGGETQYF; DNA: TGTGCCAGCAGTCCCCTAGCGGGAGGAGAGACCCAGTACTTC
V: TRBV7-9; J: TRBJ2-7; D: TRBD1; CDR3: CASSSDREVDEQYF; DNA: TGTGCCAGCAGTTCGGACAGGGAAGTTGACGAGCAGTACTTC
V: TRBV9; J: TRBJ2-3; D: NA; CDR3: CASSAGVTDTQYF; DNA: TGTGCCAGCAGCGCCGGAGTCACAGATACGCAGTATTTT
V: TRBV15; J: TRBJ1-5; D: TRBD1; CDR3: CATSRGLTGGNQPQHF; DNA: TGTGCCACCAGCAGAGGGTTAACAGGGGGTAATCAGCCCCAGCATTTT
V: TRBV2; J: TRBJ2-2; D: NA; CDR3: CASKGGAMNTGELFF; DNA: TGTGCCAGCAAGGGGGGGGCGATGAACACCGGGGAGCTGTTTTTT
V: TRBV4-2; J: TRBJ2-1; D: TRBD2; CDR3: CASSPGLAGDYNEQFF; DNA: TGTGCCAGCAGCCCAGGACTAGCGGGAGACTACAATGAGCAGTTCTTC
V: TRBV27; J: TRBJ1-5; D: TRBD1; CDR3: CASSSYRGLQPQHF; DNA: TGTGCCAGCAGTTCCTACAGGGGGCTTCAGCCCCAGCATTTT
V: TRBV25-1; J: TRBJ1-1; D: TRBD1; CDR3: CASSKTGGNTEAFF; DNA: TGTGCCAGCAGTAAGACAGGGGGGAACACTGAAGCTTTCTTT
V: TRBV4-2; J: TRBJ2-2; D: NA; CDR3: CASSQLLRASVNHGGELFF; DNA: TGTGCCAGCAGTCAGCTACTTAGGGCTAGCGTTAATCATGGCGGGGAGCTGTTTTTT
V: TRBV28; J: TRBJ1-1; D: TRBD1; CDR3: CASSLPGQGNTEAFF; DNA: TGTGCCAGCAGTTTACCGGGACAGGGGAACACTGAAGCTTTCTTT